This passage covers 23 T cell receptor beta chains from one sample sequenced in a study of molecular identifiers for immune sequencing clone quantification. TCRdb processed the PCR reads anew with MiXCR; each CDR3 protein has one entry. The data contain more than 450,000 distinct CDR3 sequences, about 21% of them seen just once; the ten biggest clones take up about 0.8%. Sequencing was carried out using naive CD8+ T cells from blood, with Jurkat cell RNA spiked in. The subset here: FACS-sorted CD8+CD4-CCR7+CD45RA+ naive T cells. The receptors derive from a human donor in good health. Some libraries in this study had Jurkat cell RNA spiked in.

This sequence joins TRBV5-5 and TRBJ2-7; 12 nucleotides align to TRBD1. The germline gives CDR1 SGHKS, CDR2 YYEKEE (reference sequence). V dropped 5 bases and J dropped 3; count of bases not matched to a gene: 6. This CDR3 contains 15 residues. For the CDR3, the DNA is TGTGCCAGCAGTTCCGGGACAGGGGGCTTCTACGAGCAGTACTTC. Amino acid sequence: CASSSGTGGFYEQYF. Combining the CDR3 with reference TRBV5-5 and TRBJ2-7 gives the whole variable domain DAGVTQSPTHLIKTRGQQVTLRCSPISGHKSVSWYQQVLGQGPQFIFQYYEKEERGRGNFPDRFSARQFPNYSSELNVNALLLGDSALYLCASSSGTGGFYEQYFGPGTRLTVT.

A few counts support this clonotype. The J gene is TRBJ2-2, the V gene TRBV6-5, with 7 bases aligning to TRBD1. Germline lookup yields CDR1 MNHEY and CDR2 SVGAGI. The CDR3 extends over 19 amino acids. With V trimmed by 0 bases and J by 7 bases, 17 bases remained unmatched. CDR3 DNA: TGTGCCAGCAGTTACTCGACCACAGGGGCGCTTTTTGTGGGCGGGGAGCTGTTTTTT. This encodes CASSYSTTGALFVGGELFF.

J is TRBJ2-1 and V is TRBV19; possibly TRBD1 for D (5 bases). Per the germline V gene, CDR1 is LNHDA and CDR2 is SQIVND (reference sequence). The CDR3 extends over 13 amino acids. V lost 6 bases and J 8 bases, leaving 14 bases between the germline ends. The CDR3 here is CASSSTGIDEQFF. CDR3 coding DNA: TGTGCCAGTAGCTCAACAGGTATCGATGAGCAGTTCTTC. Filled out from reference TRBV19 and TRBJ2-1, the complete variable domain reads DGGITQSPKYLFRKEGQNVTLSCEQNLNHDAMYWYRQDPGQGLRLIYYSQIVNDFQKGDIAEGYSVSREKKESFPLTVTSAQKNPTAFYLCASSSTGIDEQFFGPGTRLTVL.

There are a few counts of this clonotype. Sequence at one end of the junction differs from germline and may be a read error. The V call is TRBV25-1, the J call TRBJ2-5; TRBD2 might be the D (6 bases). CDR3 length equals 13 residues. CDR1 and CDR2 from the germline V gene are MGHDK and SYGVNS. Written as DNA, the CDR3 is TGTGCCAGCGGTGATTTTACGGGGGATATCCAGTACTTC. This codes for CASGDFTGDIQYF.

This clonotype was seen repeatedly, ten times or more. The chain links TRBV13 to TRBJ1-1; D perhaps matches TRBD1 (5 bases). Trimming left V 7 bases short and J 8 bases short, with 11 bases between. Germline V gives CDR1 PRHDT, CDR2 FYEKMQ (reference sequence). The CDR3 spans 11 residues. CDR3 loop: CASTKGAEAFF. DNA for the CDR3: TGTGCCAGCACCAAAGGGGCGGAAGCTTTCTTT.

Only a few counts were recorded for this clonotype. The chain recombines TRBV7-9 with TRBJ2-5; the match to TRBD2 covers 10 bases. CDR3 length: 18 amino acids. Germline loops: CDR1 SEHNR, CDR2 FQNEAQ (reference sequence). The V segment lost 5 bases and the J segment 1 base; nucleotides outside the gene matches: 13. The CDR3 region has the DNA TGTGCCAGCAGCCCCCCACACGGGAGCGGGAGGGCCCAAGAGACCCAGTACTTC. It encodes CASSPPHGSGRAQETQYF.

The V and J genes are TRBV19 and TRBJ2-7, with 7 bases lining up with TRBD1. Germline CDR1 is LNHDA and CDR2 is SQIVND (reference sequence). V lost 3 bases, J lost 0 bases, and 5 bases stayed unmatched. This CDR3 has 15 residues. The DNA of the CDR3 is TGTGCCAGTAGTATGGGGACAGCTCTCTCCTACGAGCAGTACTTC. Residues: CASSMGTALSYEQYF.

Ten or more counts support this clonotype. V and J are TRBV9 and TRBJ2-2; tentatively, D is TRBD1 or TRBD2 (5 bases each). Germline-derived CDR1 and CDR2 are SGDLS and YYNGEE. The ends were cut back, 2 bases at V and 5 bases at J, with 7 bases in the middle. The CDR3 consists of 13 residues. The CDR3 DNA follows: TGTGCCAGCAGCGTTGGGGGAACCGGGGAGCTGTTTTTT. This translates into CASSVGGTGELFF.

The V gene is TRBV6-5, the J gene TRBJ2-7; 7 bases map to TRBD1. From germline, CDR1 is MNHEY and CDR2 SVGAGI. V was pared by 4 bases and J by 3 bases, with 9 bases of the junction left unmatched. This CDR3 is 15 amino acids long. The CDR3 sequence is CASSCSAGGFYEQYF. The CDR3 coding sequence is TGTGCCAGCAGTTGCTCGGCAGGGGGATTCTACGAGCAGTACTTC.

This clonotype was seen a few times. V gene TRBV10-3 combines with J gene TRBJ2-7; possibly TRBD1 or TRBD2 for D (5 bases each). The germline CDR1 and CDR2 sequences are ENHRY and SYGVKD. V lost 2 bases and J 7 bases, leaving 15 bases between the germline ends. The CDR3 is 14 amino acids. The CDR3: CAISEGTPMGEQYF. Written as DNA, the CDR3 is TGTGCCATCAGTGAGGGGACCCCGATGGGGGAGCAGTACTTC.

Concerning this clonotype itself: Without the conserved terminal phenylalanine or tryptophan, this CDR3 likely stems from a read error. This rearrangement joins TRBV5-1 to TRBJ2-2; D uncertain. Germline CDR1 reads SGHRS; CDR2 reads YFSETQ. With 3 bases removed from V and 5 bases from J, the gap between germline ends came to 11 bases. This CDR3 region has 14 residues. CDR3 in DNA: TGCGCCAGCAGCTCATTTCTGGGGACCGGGGAGCTGTTTTCT. Translation: CASSSFLGTGELFS.

Comments on this clonotype: This could be a read error, since a much larger clone is one nucleotide away. This chain uses TRBV5-3 with TRBJ1-6, with unresolved D. TRBV5-3 is an open reading frame, and its role is uncertain. The CDR3 is 17 amino acids. The V end lost 8 bases, the J end lost 5 bases, and 23 bases lay between the germline ends. CDR3 protein: CASSLIRSHNDNSPLHF. CDR3 sequence (DNA): TGTGCCAGCAGCCTCATCAGGTCCCACAATGATAATTCACCCCTCCACTTT.

The chain links TRBV20-1 to TRBJ1-4; TRBD1 is a possible D gene (5 bases). CDR1 and CDR2 from the germline V gene are DFQATT and SNEGSKA (reference sequence). The CDR3 has 15 residues. The V and J ends lost 0 bases and 8 bases respectively, with 16 bases between them. CDR3 region: CSARDQGRVVEKLFF. CDR3 nucleotide sequence: TGCAGTGCTAGAGATCAGGGCAGGGTGGTCGAAAAACTGTTTTTT.

A note on this clonotype: Possible read error: a much larger clone is one base away. The chain has TRBV9 and TRBJ2-5, with D tentatively TRBD1 or TRBD2 (5 bases each). V lost 7 bases, J lost 9 bases, and 22 bases lay in between. The CDR3 runs 14 residues. CDR1 is SGDLS and CDR2 is YYNGEE in the germline V gene. The CDR3 DNA follows: TGTGCCAGCGGCCCAGCATGGGGGACCGGGGCCCAGTACTTC. Amino acid sequence: CASGPAWGTGAQYF.

This clonotype has a count of ten or more. The chain links TRBV6-5 to TRBJ2-6, with D perhaps assigned TRBD1 or TRBD2 (5 bases each). Germline CDR1 MNHEY, CDR2 SVGAGI. This CDR3 has 15 amino acids. The V and J ends lost 6 bases and 2 bases respectively, with 11 bases between them. This CDR3 is CASSRGVPGANVLTF. In DNA, the CDR3 is TGTGCCAGCAGCCGAGGGGTGCCTGGGGCCAACGTCCTGACTTTC.

The chain has TRBV15 and TRBJ1-1, with unresolved D. The CDR3 totals 19 residues. CDR1 and CDR2 (germline): LNHNV, YYDKDF (reference sequence). Trimming removed 0 bases at V and 1 base at J, with 21 bases between. The CDR3 loop reads CATSRDDWSHFTTNTEAFF. DNA for the CDR3: TGTGCCACCAGCAGAGATGATTGGTCGCACTTTACGACGAACACTGAAGCTTTCTTT.

This sequence joins TRBV4-2 and TRBJ2-1; 13 nucleotides align to TRBD2. The J call could be wrong; TRBJ2-7 is a better fit for the DNA end. The CDR3 contains 16 residues. Germline V gene sequence: CDR1 LGHNA, CDR2 YNFKEQ. Here the CDR3 reads CASSQEPGLAGDEQYF. As DNA, the CDR3 is TGTGCCAGCAGCCAAGAGCCAGGACTAGCGGGAGATGAGCAGTACTTC.

As for this clonotype: Possible read error: a much larger clone is one base away. The V gene is TRBV6-5, the J gene TRBJ2-5, with D possibly matching TRBD2 (6 bases). V dropped 2 bases and J dropped 5 bases, with 12 bases sitting between them. This CDR3 has 14 residues. Germline V gene lookup returns CDR1 MNHEY and CDR2 SVGAGI. The CDR3 DNA follows: TGTGCCAGCAGTTACGGGGGGACTGAGGAGACCCAGTACTTC. Translation gives CASSYGGTEETQYF.

This clonotype showed up many times. The V gene is TRBV2, the J gene TRBJ2-3; D gene uncertain. Trimming took off 2 bases at V and 2 bases at J, with 11 bases between the two ends. In germline, CDR1 is SNHLY, CDR2 FYNNEI. CDR3 length: 15 residues. CDR3 loop: CASSEQAPPTDTQYF. The DNA for the CDR3 is TGTGCCAGCAGTGAACAGGCCCCCCCCACAGATACGCAGTATTTT. Full variable domain (remainder filled in from reference TRBV2 and TRBJ2-3): EPEVTQTPSHQVTQMGQEVILRCVPISNHLYFYWYRQILGQKVEFLVSFYNNEISEKSEIFDDQFSVERPDGSNFTLKIRSTKLEDSAMYFCASSEQAPPTDTQYFGPGTRLTVL.

This clonotype came up a few times. V is TRBV7-2 and J is TRBJ2-1; no definite D call. CDR1 SGHTA and CDR2 FQGNSA come from the germline V gene. V was shortened by 7 bases and J by 3 bases, with 4 bases between the two germline ends. The CDR3 is 11 amino acids. CDR3 DNA sequence: TGTGCCAGCACGTACTACAATGAGCAGTTCTTC. This translates into CASTYYNEQFF.

This chain connects TRBV30 to TRBJ2-7; D is ambiguous. Deletions cut 1 base from V and 2 bases from J, with 9 bases between. Germline V gene lookup returns CDR1 GTSNPN and CDR2 SVGIG (reference sequence). The CDR3 runs 13 residues. The CDR3 DNA reads TGTGCCTGGAGTGCGAGTCAGCCCTACGAGCAGTACTTC. This gives the protein CAWSASQPYEQYF.

The V gene is TRBV14, the J gene TRBJ2-2; D remains unclear. V was shortened by 0 bases and J by 6 bases, with 8 bases between the two germline ends. The CDR3 has 14 amino acids. From germline, CDR1 is SGHDN and CDR2 FVKESK. The CDR3 protein is CASSQDIGPGELFF. The CDR3 nucleotides read TGTGCCAGCAGCCAAGATATAGGGCCCGGGGAGCTGTTTTTT.

This clonotype occurred many times. The chain links TRBV19 to TRBJ2-3; maybe TRBD2 (5 bases). Germline CDR1 is LNHDA and CDR2 is SQIVND (reference sequence). The V gene lost 6 bases and the J gene lost 2 bases, with 9 bases spanning the gap. The CDR3 runs to 13 residues. CDR3 DNA sequence: TGTGCCAGTAGATTCGGACTCACAGATACGCAGTATTTT. Amino acids: CASRFGLTDTQYF. Combining the CDR3 with reference TRBV19 and TRBJ2-3 gives the whole variable domain DGGITQSPKYLFRKEGQNVTLSCEQNLNHDAMYWYRQDPGQGLRLIYYSQIVNDFQKGDIAEGYSVSREKKESFPLTVTSAQKNPTAFYLCASRFGLTDTQYFGPGTRLTVL.